This note documents a single T cell receptor (beta chain) sequence. There is no known antigen for this receptor. Per-nucleotide qualities are absent, and no much larger clonotype sits a single base away. Genomic DNA was extracted from sorted cells for sequencing of the TCRbeta CDR3 region. The immunoSEQ Assay was used for sequencing of TCRbeta CDR3 regions. In TCRdb, the immuneACCESS table is reduced to in-frame sequences with V and J assigned. These tables do not hold every clone; where another copy was compared, an unresolved V gene accounts for under half, and the others remain unexplained. This sample gives under 20,000 clones in total; 60% to 80% of them show up just once. The ten largest clones capture approximately 36% of the sample. The trial excluded patients who had a history of autoimmune disease or were on systemic immunosuppression. Peripheral blood for TCR sequencing was collected from all dose cohorts at baseline, on cycle 4 day 1, and on cycle 7 day 1. Samples were obtained from an open-label, multicenter, first-in-human phase I dose-escalation trial of ivuxolimab. Adults with locally advanced or metastatic melanoma, renal cell, hepatocellular, or head and neck squamous cell carcinoma were enrolled in the trial. CD4+ and CD8+ T cells were sorted separately from peripheral blood before TCR sequencing.

This sample stems from a study of OX40 agonist ivuxolimab in advanced cancers. Regarding the study in general: Ivuxolimab, which targeted the costimulatory receptor OX40 (CD134), was an agonistic, fully human IgG2 monoclonal antibody. Intravenous ivuxolimab was administered to patients every 2 weeks at six dose levels: 0.01, 0.1, 0.3, 1.5, 3 and 10 mg/kg. Among the 50 to 55 dose-escalation patients, about 19 had hepatocellular carcinoma, 15 melanoma, 9 renal cell carcinoma and 9 head and neck cancer. In the dose-escalation cohort, 70% to 85% of patients were male, and the mean age was roughly 56 years with a range of about 20 to 80. Patients were allowed to have had prior anti-PD-1, anti-PD-L1 or anti-CTLA-4 therapy, and around two fifths of the dose-escalation patients had been treated with checkpoint inhibitors. Partial responses occurred in three dose-escalation patients: two with cutaneous melanoma and one with hepatocellular carcinoma. The purpose of peripheral TCRbeta sequencing was to test whether ivuxolimab changed TCR sequence diversity and led to clonal T-cell expansion. The paper covers the monotherapy dose-escalation part of the phase I ivuxolimab trial, which included N ≈ 54 patients. The full study reports these points: Low levels of normalized T-cell clonal expansion were also seen in some patients who did not respond. The antigen specificity of the peripheral T cells that underwent clonal expansion was not determined. In the 0.1-3.0 mg/kg groups, partial responders had among the lowest normalized peripheral clonal expansion, particularly in CD8+ T cells. After ivuxolimab, expanded clones were on average more numerous among CD8+ T cells than among CD4+ T cells. At doses of 0.1 to 3.0 mg/kg, clonal expansion of both CD4+ and CD8+ T cells in blood was seen between baseline and week 6.

Trimming removed 6 bases from V and 3 bases from J; the gene matches leave 7 bases unexplained. The CDR3 goes from the cysteine to the phenylalanine over 14 residues. Only CDR3 DNA is held: 42 bases, read in frame from base 1. Taken from the germline V gene (reference sequence), the CDR1 and CDR2 loops are MNHEY and SMNVEV. This clonotype was sampled from an adult with an advanced solid tumor such as melanoma, head and neck, liver or kidney cancer. The sequences come from CD4+ or CD8+ T cells sorted from blood, collected in a trial of the OX40 agonist ivuxolimab. In this chain, TRBV27 is recombined with TRBJ1-2; TRBD1 lines up with 7 middle nucleotides. The CDR3: CASSQFTGDYGYTF. The nucleotide sequence is given as TGTGCCAGCAGCCAATTTACAGGGGACTATGGCTACACCTTC.